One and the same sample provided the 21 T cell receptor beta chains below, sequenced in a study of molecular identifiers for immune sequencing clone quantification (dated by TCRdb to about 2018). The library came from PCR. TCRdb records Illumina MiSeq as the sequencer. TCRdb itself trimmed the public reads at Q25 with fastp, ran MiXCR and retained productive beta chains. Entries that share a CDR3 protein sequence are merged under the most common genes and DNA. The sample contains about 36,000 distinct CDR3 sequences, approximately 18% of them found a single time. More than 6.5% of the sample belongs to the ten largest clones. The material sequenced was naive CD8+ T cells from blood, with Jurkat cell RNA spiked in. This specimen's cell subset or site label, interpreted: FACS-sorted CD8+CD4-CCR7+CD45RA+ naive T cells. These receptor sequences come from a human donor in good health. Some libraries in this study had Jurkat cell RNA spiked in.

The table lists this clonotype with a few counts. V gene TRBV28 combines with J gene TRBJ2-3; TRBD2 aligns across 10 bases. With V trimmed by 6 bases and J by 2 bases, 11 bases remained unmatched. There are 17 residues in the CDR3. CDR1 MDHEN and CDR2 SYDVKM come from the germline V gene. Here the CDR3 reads CASSSRLAGVVTDTQYF. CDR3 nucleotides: TGTGCCAGCAGCTCCCGGCTAGCGGGAGTAGTCACAGATACGCAGTATTTT.

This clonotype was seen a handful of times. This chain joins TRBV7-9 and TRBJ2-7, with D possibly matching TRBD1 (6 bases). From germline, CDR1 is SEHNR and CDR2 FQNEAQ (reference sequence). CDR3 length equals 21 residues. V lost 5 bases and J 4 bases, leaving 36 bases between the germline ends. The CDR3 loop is CASSPPPPFRLKEPRGYEQYF. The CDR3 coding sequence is TGTGCCAGCAGCCCTCCGCCCCCCTTTCGGCTAAAGGAGCCAAGGGGGTACGAGCAGTACTTC.

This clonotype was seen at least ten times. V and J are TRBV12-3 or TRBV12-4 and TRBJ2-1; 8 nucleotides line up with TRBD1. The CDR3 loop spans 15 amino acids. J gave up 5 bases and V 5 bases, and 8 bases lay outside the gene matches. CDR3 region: CASSPGGTPNNEQFF. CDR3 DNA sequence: TGTGCCAGCAGTCCAGGGGGCACTCCGAACAATGAGCAGTTCTTC.

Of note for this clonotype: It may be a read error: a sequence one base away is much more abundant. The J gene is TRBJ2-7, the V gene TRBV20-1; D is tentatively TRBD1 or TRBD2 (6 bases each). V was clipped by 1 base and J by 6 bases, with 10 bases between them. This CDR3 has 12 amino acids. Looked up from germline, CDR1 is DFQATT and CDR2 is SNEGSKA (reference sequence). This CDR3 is CSARGRGLEQYF. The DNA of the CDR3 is TGCAGTGCTAGAGGACGGGGGCTCGAGCAGTACTTC.

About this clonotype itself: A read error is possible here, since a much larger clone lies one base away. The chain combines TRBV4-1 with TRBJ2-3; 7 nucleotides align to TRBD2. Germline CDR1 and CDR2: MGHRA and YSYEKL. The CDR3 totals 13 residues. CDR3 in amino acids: CAGSHGGTDTQYF. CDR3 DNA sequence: TGCGCCGGCAGCCACGGGGGGACAGATACGCAGTATTTT.

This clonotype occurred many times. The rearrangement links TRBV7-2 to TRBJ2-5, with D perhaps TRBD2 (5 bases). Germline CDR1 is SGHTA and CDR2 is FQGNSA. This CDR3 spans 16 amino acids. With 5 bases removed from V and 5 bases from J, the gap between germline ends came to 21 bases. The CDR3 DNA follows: TGTGCCAGCAGCAGAGGGCGTGAGGCCCGAGGGGAGACCCAGTACTTC. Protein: CASSRGREARGETQYF.

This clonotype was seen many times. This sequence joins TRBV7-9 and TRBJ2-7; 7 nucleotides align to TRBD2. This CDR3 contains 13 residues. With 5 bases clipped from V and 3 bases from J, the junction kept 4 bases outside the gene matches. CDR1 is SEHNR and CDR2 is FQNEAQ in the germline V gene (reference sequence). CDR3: CASSGGDVYEQYF. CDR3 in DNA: TGTGCCAGCAGCGGGGGGGACGTCTACGAGCAGTACTTC.

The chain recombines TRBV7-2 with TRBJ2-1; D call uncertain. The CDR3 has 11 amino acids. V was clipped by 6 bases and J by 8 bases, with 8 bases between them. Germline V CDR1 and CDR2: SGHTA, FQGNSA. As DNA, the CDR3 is TGTGCCAGCAGAGAAACGTATGAGCAGTTCTTC. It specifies CASRETYEQFF.

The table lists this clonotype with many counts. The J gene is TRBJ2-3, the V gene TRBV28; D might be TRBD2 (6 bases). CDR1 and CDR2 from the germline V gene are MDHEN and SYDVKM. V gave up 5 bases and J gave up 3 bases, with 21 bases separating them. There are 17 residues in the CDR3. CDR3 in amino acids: CASSDPGTRLSTDTQYF. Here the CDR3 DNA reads TGTGCCAGCAGTGACCCCGGGACTCGCCTATCGACAGATACGCAGTATTTT. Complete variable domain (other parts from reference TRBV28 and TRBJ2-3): DVKVTQSSRYLVKRTGEKVFLECVQDMDHENMFWYRQDPGLGLRLIYFSYDVKMKEKGDIPEGYSVSREKKERFSLILESASTNQTSMYLCASSDPGTRLSTDTQYFGPGTRLTVL.

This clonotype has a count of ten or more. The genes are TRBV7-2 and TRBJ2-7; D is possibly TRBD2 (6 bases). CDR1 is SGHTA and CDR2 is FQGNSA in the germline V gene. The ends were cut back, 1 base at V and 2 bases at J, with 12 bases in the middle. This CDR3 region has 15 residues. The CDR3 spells CASSLEGLLTYEQYF. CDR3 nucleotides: TGTGCCAGCAGCTTAGAGGGACTCCTCACCTACGAGCAGTACTTC.

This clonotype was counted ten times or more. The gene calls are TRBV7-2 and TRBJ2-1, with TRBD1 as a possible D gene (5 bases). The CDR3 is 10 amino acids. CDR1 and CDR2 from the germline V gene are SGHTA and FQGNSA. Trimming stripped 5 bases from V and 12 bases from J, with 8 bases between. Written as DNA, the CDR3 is TGTGCCAGCAGCCAAGGGGTGCAGTTCTTC. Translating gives CASSQGVQFF.

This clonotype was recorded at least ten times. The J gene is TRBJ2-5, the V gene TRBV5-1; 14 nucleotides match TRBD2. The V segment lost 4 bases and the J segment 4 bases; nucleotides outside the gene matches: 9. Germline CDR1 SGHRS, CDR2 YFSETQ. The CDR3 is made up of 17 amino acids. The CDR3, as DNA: TGCGCCAGCAGCCCGGGACTAGCGGGAGTCTGGGCAGAGACCCAGTACTTC. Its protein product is CASSPGLAGVWAETQYF. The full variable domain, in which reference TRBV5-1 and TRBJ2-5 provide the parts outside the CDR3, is KAGVTQTPRYLIKTRGQQVTLSCSPISGHRSVSWYQQTPGQGLQFLFEYFSETQRNKGNFPGRFSGRQFSNSRSEMNVSTLELGDSALYLCASSPGLAGVWAETQYFGPGTRLLVL.

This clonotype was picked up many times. The CDR3 DNA reads as TGTGCCAGCAGCTTAGATGGCAAACGTGGCACTGAAGCTTTCTTT. It is translated as CASSLDGKRGTEAFF. The J gene is TRBJ1-1, the V gene TRBV7-6; no clear D gene. The CDR3 is made up of 15 amino acids. V was cut by 1 base and J by 4 bases, with 13 bases left in between. The germline V gene encodes CDR1 SGHVS and CDR2 FNYEAQ.

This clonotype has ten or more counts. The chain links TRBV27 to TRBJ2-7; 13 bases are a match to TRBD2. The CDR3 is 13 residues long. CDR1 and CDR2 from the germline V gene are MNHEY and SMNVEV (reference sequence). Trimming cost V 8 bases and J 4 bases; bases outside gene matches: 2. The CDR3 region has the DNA TGTGCCAGCGGACTAGCGGGAGCGTACGAGCAGTACTTC. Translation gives CASGLAGAYEQYF.

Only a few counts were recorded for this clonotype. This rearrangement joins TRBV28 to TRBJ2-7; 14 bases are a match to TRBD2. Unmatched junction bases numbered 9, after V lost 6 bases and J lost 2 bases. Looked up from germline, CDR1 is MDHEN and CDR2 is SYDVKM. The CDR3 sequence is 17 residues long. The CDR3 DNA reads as TGTGCCAGCAGAGATGGGACTAGCGGGAGACCCACCTACGAGCAGTACTTC. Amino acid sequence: CASRDGTSGRPTYEQYF.

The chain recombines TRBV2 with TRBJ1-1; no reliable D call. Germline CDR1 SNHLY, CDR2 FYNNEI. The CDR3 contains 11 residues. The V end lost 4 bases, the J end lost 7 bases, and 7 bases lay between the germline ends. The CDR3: CASSVGNEAFF. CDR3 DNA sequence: TGTGCCAGCAGTGTGGGGAATGAAGCTTTCTTT.

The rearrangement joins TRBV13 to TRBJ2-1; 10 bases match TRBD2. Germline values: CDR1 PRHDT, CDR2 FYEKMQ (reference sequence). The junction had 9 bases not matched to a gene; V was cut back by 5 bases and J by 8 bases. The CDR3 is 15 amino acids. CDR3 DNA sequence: TGTGCCAGCAGCACCTCTAGCGGGAGTTTCTATGAGCAGTTCTTC. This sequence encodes CASSTSSGSFYEQFF.

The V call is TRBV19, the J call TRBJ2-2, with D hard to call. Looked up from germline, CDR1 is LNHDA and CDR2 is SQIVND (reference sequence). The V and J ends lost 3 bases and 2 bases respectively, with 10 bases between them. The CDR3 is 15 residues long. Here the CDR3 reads CASSIWTANTGELFF. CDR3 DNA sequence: TGTGCCAGTAGTATTTGGACGGCAAACACCGGGGAGCTGTTTTTT.

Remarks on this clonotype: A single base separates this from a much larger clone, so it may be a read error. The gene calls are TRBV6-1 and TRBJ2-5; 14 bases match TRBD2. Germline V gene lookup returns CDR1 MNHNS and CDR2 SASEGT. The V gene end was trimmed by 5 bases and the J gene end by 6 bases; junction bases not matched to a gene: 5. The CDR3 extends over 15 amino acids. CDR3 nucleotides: TGTGCCAGCAGTTCCGGGACTAGCGGGGGTAAGACCCAGTACTTC. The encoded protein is CASSSGTSGGKTQYF.

CDR3 in amino acids: CASSPTDRYNEQFF. CDR3 bases: TGCGCCAGCAGCCCCACGGACCGGTACAATGAGCAGTTCTTC. V and J are TRBV5-1 and TRBJ2-1; D unclear. CDR1 and CDR2 from the germline V gene are SGHRS and YFSETQ. The CDR3 is 14 residues long. The V gene lost 4 bases and the J gene lost 4 bases, with 12 bases spanning the gap.

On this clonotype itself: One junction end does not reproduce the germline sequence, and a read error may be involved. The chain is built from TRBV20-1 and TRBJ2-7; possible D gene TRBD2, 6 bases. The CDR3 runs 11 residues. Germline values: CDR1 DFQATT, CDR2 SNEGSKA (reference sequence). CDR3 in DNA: TGCAGTGCAGCTCGGGGGACCGAGCGGTACTTC. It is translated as CSAARGTERYF.